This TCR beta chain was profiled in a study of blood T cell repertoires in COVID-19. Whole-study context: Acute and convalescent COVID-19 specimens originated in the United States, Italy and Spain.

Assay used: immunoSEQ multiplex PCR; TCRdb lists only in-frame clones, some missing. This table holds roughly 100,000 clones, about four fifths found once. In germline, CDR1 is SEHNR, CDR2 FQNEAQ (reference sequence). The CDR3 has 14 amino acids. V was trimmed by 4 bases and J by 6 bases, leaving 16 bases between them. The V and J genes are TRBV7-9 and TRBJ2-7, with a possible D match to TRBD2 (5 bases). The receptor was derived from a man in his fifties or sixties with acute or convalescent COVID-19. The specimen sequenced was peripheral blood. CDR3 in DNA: TGTGCCAGCAGCTCCCGTGTAGGGAGTGGCGAGCAGTACTTC. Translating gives CASSSRVGSGEQYF. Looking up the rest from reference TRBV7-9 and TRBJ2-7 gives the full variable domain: DTGVSQNPRHKITKRGQNVTFRCDPISEHNRLYWYRQTLGQGPEFLTYFQNEAQLEKSRLLSDRFSAERPKGSFSTLEIQRTEQGDSAMYLCASSSRVGSGEQYFGPGTRLTVT.